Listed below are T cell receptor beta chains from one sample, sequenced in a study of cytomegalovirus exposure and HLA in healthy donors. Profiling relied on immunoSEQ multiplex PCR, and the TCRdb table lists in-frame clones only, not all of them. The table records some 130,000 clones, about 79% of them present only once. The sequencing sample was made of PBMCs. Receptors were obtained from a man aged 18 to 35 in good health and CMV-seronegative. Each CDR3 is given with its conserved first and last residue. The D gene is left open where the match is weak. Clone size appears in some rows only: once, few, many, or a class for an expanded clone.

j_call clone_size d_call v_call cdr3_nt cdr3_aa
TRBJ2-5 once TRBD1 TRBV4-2 TGTGCCAGCAGCCAAGCAAGTATCAGGTGGACAGGTCAAGAGACCCAGTACTTC CASSQASIRWTGQETQYF
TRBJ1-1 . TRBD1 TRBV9 TGTGCCAGCAGCGGAGGGACAGCGAACACTGAAGCTTTCTTT CASSGGTANTEAFF
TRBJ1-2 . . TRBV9 TGTGCCAGCAGCCCTACAGGGAGCCGCGTCGAGGCTGGCTACACCTTC CASSPTGSRVEAGYTF
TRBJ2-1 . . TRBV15 TGTGCCACCAGCACTTCACGTCAAACGGGGCAGTTCTTC CATSTSRQTGQFF
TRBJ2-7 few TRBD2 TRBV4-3 TGCGCCAGCAGCCAACCCGCCGGGACTAGCGGAAACTACGAGCAGTACTTC CASSQPAGTSGNYEQYF
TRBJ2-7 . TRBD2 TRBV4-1 TGCGCCAGCAGCCTCGGGACTAGCGGGAGTAGTATGTACGAGCAGTACTTC CASSLGTSGSSMYEQYF
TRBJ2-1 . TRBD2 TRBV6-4 TGTGCCAGCAGTCCCGGGACTAGAATGGATGAGCAGTTCTTC CASSPGTRMDEQFF
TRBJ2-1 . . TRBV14 TGTGCCAGCAGCCAGAAGGGGCGAGAGCAGTTCTTC CASSQKGREQFF
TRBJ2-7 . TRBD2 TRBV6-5 TGTGCCAGCAGTTACAGTAGGGCGGGGGGCTACGAGCAGTACTTC CASSYSRAGGYEQYF
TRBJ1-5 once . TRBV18 TGTGCCAGCTCATCAGGGGGCAATCAGCCCCAGCATTTT CASSSGGNQPQHF
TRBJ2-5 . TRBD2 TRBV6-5 TGTGCCAGCAGTTTCTCTAGCGGGAGGGCCCGGGAGACCCAGTACTTC CASSFSSGRARETQYF
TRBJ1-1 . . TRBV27 TGTGCCAGCAGTTTCCGGCAGGGTATTACTGAAGCTTTCTTT CASSFRQGITEAFF
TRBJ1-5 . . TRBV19 TGTGCCAGTAGTCTGAGGACTGCTTATAGCAATCAGCCCCAGCATTTT CASSLRTAYSNQPQHF
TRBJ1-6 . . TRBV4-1 TGCGCCAGCAGCCAAGTTTGGCCAGTAAATAATTCACCCCTCCACTTT CASSQVWPVNNSPLHF
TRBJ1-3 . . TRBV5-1 TGCGCCAGCAGCTTGGCTACAGGGGGAAACACCATATATTTT CASSLATGGNTIYF
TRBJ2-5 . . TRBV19 TGTGCCAGTAGTATACGACGGAGGGAAGAGACCCAGTACTTC CASSIRRREETQYF
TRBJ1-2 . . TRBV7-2 TGTGCCAGCAGCTTAGCTCAGGGCATTAACTATGGCTACACCTTC CASSLAQGINYGYTF
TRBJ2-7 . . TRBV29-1 TGCAGCGTATTTGTGGGGGCGTCAGGAAAGTACGAGCAGTACTTC CSVFVGASGKYEQYF
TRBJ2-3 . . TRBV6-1 TGTGCCAGCAGTTCTCGGGAGACAGATACGCAGTATTTT CASSSRETDTQYF
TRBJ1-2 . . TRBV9 TGTGCCAGCAGCGTCGGGGGGGCATTGGGCTACACCTTC CASSVGGALGYTF
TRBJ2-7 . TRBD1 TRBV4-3 TGCGCCAGCAGCCAAGATCGGAAGACAGGGGGATCTACCTACGAGCAGTACTTC CASSQDRKTGGSTYEQYF
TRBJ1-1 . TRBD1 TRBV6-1 TGTGCCAGCAGGGACAGGGGGGGCACTGAAGCTTTCTTT CASRDRGGTEAFF
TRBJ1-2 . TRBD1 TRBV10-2 TGCGCCAGCAACGGACAGGGGGTAGAGTATGGCTACACCTTC CASNGQGVEYGYTF
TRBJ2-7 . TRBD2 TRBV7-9 TGTGCCAGCAGCCAAGGTCAGCGGGGGCGAATGGACGAGCAGTACTTC CASSQGQRGRMDEQYF
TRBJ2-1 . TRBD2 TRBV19 TGTGCCACAACAAAACCGGGGACTAGCGGGAATGAGCAGTTCTTC CATTKPGTSGNEQFF
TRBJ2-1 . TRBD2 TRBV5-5 TGTGCCAGCAGCTCGCTAGCGGGAGGGGTGGATGAGCAGTTCTTC CASSSLAGGVDEQFF
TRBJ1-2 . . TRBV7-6 TGTGCCAGCAGCCAGCGGGGGGCGTACGGCTACACCTTC CASSQRGAYGYTF
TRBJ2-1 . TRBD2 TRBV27 TGTGCCAGCAGTTTATTATCTAGCGGGAGGGACAATGAGCAGTTCTTC CASSLLSSGRDNEQFF
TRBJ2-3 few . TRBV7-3 TGTGCCAGCAGTAAGGGGGAAAAGGGAGATACGCAGTATTTT CASSKGEKGDTQYF
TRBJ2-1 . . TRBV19 TGTGCCAGTAGTATAAGCGTGGGCAATGAGCAGTTCTTC CASSISVGNEQFF
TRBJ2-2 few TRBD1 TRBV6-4 TGTGCCAGCAGTAAACAGGGGGCGAACACCGGGGAGCTGTTTTTT CASSKQGANTGELFF
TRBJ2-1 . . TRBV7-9 TGTGCCAGCAGCCCTGGACTTGCCTCCTACAATGAGCAGTTCTTC CASSPGLASYNEQFF
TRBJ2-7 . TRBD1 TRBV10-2 TGCGCCAGCAGCGGTGGCAGGGGGAACTACGAGCAGTACTTC CASSGGRGNYEQYF
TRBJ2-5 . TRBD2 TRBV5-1 TGCGCCAGCAGCTCGGGGAGCGGGAGGAGAGGGGAGACCCAGTACTTC CASSSGSGRRGETQYF
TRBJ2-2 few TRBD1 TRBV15 TGTGCCACCAGCAGACCCTTCGGGGACAGGGGTGCCACCGGGGAGCTGTTTTTT CATSRPFGDRGATGELFF
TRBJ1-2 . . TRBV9 TGTGCCAGCAGCGTAGGCACAAATGGCTACACCTTC CASSVGTNGYTF
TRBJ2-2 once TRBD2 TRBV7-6 TGTGCCAGCAGCTTATTGAAGCGGGAGCTCGGCACCGGGGAGCTGTTTTTT CASSLLKRELGTGELFF
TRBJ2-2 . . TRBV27 TGTGCCAGCAGACAGGGCAATGCCGGGGAGCTGTTTTTT CASRQGNAGELFF
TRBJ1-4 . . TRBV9 TGTGCCAGCAGCGTAGGCGACAGGACCACTAATGAAAAACTGTTTTTT CASSVGDRTTNEKLFF
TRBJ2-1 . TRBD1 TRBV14 TGTGCCAGCAGCCAGAGGACAGGGCAGTTCTTC CASSQRTGQFF
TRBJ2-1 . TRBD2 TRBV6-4 TGTGCCAGCAGCTCACTAGCGGGAAGGCAGTTCTTC CASSSLAGRQFF
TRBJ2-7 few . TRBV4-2 TGTGCCAGCAGCGAACGGGGATACGAGCAGTACTTC CASSERGYEQYF
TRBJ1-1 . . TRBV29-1 TGCAGCGGAGGCCTAGACACTGAAGCTTTCTTT CSGGLDTEAFF